This T cell receptor beta chain was sequenced in a study of CD8+ T cells in alopecia areata. A note on this clone: Its antigen is unknown.

RNA was isolated and reverse transcribed to cDNA, the sequencing template. The repertoire was sequenced with immunoSEQ multiplex PCR; TCRdb's copy has only in-frame clones and lacks some. The sample has 98,000 or so clones, under 60% seen once; the top ten hold roughly 25%. The CDR3 is 15 residues long. The V end was cut by 6 bases, the J end by 2 bases, with 17 bases between. Lesional scalp tissue (obtained by punch biopsy) and peripheral blood were collected from alopecia areata patients. Findings of the study overall: Patients displayed less clarity in TCR sharing than mice, a finding possibly related to HLA. More clonal than normal scalp was lesional scalp, particularly alopecia totalis/universalis.

The sample was NKG2D-low CD8+ T cells sorted from blood. The chain carries TRBV23-1 and TRBJ2-7; D may match TRBD1 or TRBD2 (5 bases each). TRBV23-1 is designated an ORF whose function remains uncertain. The TCR comes from a human donor with alopecia areata. This chain's CDR3 is CASRTGTTKTYEQYF. CDR3 DNA: TGCGCCAGCAGAACGGGGACGACCAAAACCTACGAGCAGTACTTC.